This TCR beta chain comes out of a study of blood T cell repertoires in COVID-19. About the study: Material from acute and convalescent COVID-19 was sourced from the United States, Italy and Spain.

The Seattle site enrolled patients during active infection and followed them longitudinally. Method: immunoSEQ multiplex PCR; TCRdb's copy keeps in-frame clones and lacks some. Of hundreds of thousands of clones in the sample, more than 70% were seen once. The germline V and J ends were trimmed by 4 bases and 5 bases, with 12 bases remaining between them. The V gene's germline CDR1 is MDHEN and CDR2 SYDVKM. The CDR3 consists of 14 residues. This TCR was recovered from a woman in her thirties with COVID-19, enrolled during active disease. The sequencing sample was made of peripheral blood. V usage is TRBV28 and J usage is TRBJ2-1, with D possibly TRBD2 on 5 matching bases. CDR3 loop: CASSSSLENNEQFF. The CDR3 nucleotides read TGTGCCAGCAGTTCTTCACTAGAAAACAATGAGCAGTTCTTC.